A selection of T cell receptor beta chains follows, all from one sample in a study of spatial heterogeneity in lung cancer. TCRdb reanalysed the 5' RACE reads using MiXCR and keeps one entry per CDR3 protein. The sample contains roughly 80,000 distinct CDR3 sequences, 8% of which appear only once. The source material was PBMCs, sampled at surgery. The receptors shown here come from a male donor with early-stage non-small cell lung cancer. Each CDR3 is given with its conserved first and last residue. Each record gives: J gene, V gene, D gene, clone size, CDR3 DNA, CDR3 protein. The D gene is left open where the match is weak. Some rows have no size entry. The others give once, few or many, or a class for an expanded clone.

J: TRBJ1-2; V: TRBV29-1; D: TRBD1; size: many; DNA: TGCAGCGCGGTGACAGGGCCCTATGGCTACACCTTC; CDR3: CSAVTGPYGYTF
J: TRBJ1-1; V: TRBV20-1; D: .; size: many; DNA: TGCAGTACCAGGGGACCGAACACTGAAGCTTTCTTT; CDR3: CSTRGPNTEAFF
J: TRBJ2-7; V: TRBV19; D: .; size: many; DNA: TGTGCCACCCTAGGAACAGGCTCCTACGAGCAGTACTTC; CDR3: CATLGTGSYEQYF
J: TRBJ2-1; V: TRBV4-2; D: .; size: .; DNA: TGTGCCAGCAGCCTACTATATCAAGGGAATGAGCAGTTCTTC; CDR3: CASSLLYQGNEQFF
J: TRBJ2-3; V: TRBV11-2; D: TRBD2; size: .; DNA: TGTGCCAGCAGCCATGAACCGGGACTAGCGGCTAGTGATACGCAGTATTTT; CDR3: CASSHEPGLAASDTQYF
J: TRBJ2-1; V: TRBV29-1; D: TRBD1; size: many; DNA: TGCAGCGTAGCAGACAGGGGCTCCTACAATGAGCAGTTCTTC; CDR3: CSVADRGSYNEQFF
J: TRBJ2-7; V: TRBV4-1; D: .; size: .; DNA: TGCGCCAGCAGCGGAGGGGGATCCTACGAGCAGTACTTC; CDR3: CASSGGGSYEQYF
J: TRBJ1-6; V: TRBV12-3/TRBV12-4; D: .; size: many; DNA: TGTGCCAGCAGTTTTCTCGGGCCACCCCTCCACTTT; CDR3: CASSFLGPPLHF
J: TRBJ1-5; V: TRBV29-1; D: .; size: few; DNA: TGCAGCGTTGCAAATAGGAATCAGCCCCAGCATTTT; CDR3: CSVANRNQPQHF
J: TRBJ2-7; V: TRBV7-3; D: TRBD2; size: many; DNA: TGTGCCAGCAGCTTTGGAACGGGAGGGCCCTACGAGCAGTACTTC; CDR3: CASSFGTGGPYEQYF
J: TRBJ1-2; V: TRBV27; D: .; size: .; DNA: TGTGCCAGCAGTCAGGGGTCTCTTAACTATGGCTACACCTTC; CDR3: CASSQGSLNYGYTF